The next 14 T cell receptor beta chains were all read from a single sample in a study of T-cell reconstitution after alpha-beta-depleted transplantation in children. TCRbeta library construction was performed incorporating unique molecular identifiers. TCRdb independently ran MiXCR on the PCR reads; one entry per CDR3 protein. The top ten hold over 25% of the sample, which has approximately 980,000 distinct CDR3 sequences, around 30% seen once. Specimen: PBMCs, mostly from graft donor cells, collected 360 days after TCRalphabeta/CD19-depleted stem cell transplant. These receptor sequences come from a boy younger than two who had a stem cell transplant for SCID, so the T cells may come from the graft donor.

Here the CDR3 DNA reads TGCAGTGCTGCCCGGGGGGGGACCTCCGGGGAGCAGTACTTC. It is translated as CSAARGGTSGEQYF. V is TRBV20-1 and J is TRBJ2-7; 8 positions match TRBD2. Trimming took 5 bases from V and 7 from J; bases not matched to a gene: 13. This CDR3 is 14 amino acids long. In germline, CDR1 is DFQATT, CDR2 SNEGSKA (reference sequence).

The chain recombines TRBV24-1 with TRBJ2-5, with 7 nucleotides matching TRBD1. Germline V gene data show CDR1 as KGHDR and CDR2 as SFDVKD. V lost 3 bases, J lost 4 bases, and 1 base stayed unmatched. The CDR3 is 13 residues long. The CDR3 sequence is CATSDNRGETQYF. The CDR3 nucleotides read TGTGCCACCAGTGATAACAGGGGAGAGACCCAGTACTTC.

V gene TRBV12-3 or TRBV12-4 combines with J gene TRBJ2-1; 9 bases agree with TRBD2. V shed 6 bases, J shed 4 bases, and the junction held 19 bases outside the gene matches. The CDR3 runs 19 residues. The CDR3 here is CASRLKIRRLADQYNEQFF. The CDR3 region has the DNA TGTGCCAGCAGATTAAAAATCAGAAGACTAGCGGACCAATACAATGAGCAGTTCTTC.

V is TRBV15 and J is TRBJ1-4; 9 bases match TRBD1. Per germline, CDR1 LNHNV and CDR2 YYDKDF (reference sequence). This CDR3 region has 17 residues. Trimming removed 4 bases from V and 7 bases from J; junction bases left unmatched: 13. The CDR3 protein is CATSMVPGQGMGEKLFF. For the CDR3, the DNA is TGTGCCACCAGCATGGTTCCGGGACAGGGTATGGGTGAAAAACTGTTTTTT.

This chain uses TRBV7-9 with TRBJ2-3; D is possibly TRBD1 (5 bases). Germline V lookup: CDR1 SEHNR, CDR2 FQNEAQ (reference sequence). The V and J ends lost 1 base and 6 bases respectively, with 14 bases between them. The CDR3 is made up of 15 amino acids. This CDR3 reads CASSLGGRQADTQYF. The CDR3 DNA is TGTGCCAGCAGCTTAGGGGGCCGTCAGGCGGATACGCAGTATTTT.

This clonotype occurred many times. The CDR3 DNA is TGTGCCAGCAGTTCAAACTCCAGGGTTCAGCCCCAGCATTTT. This translates into CASSSNSRVQPQHF. The rearrangement links TRBV12-3 or TRBV12-4 to TRBJ1-5; tentatively, D is TRBD1 (5 bases). Trimming pared 4 bases from V and 6 bases from J, leaving 13 bases between. There are 14 residues in the CDR3.

This clonotype has a count of ten or more. The genes are TRBV12-3 or TRBV12-4 and TRBJ2-3; D might be TRBD1 (6 bases). Trimming took 3 bases from V and 0 from J, leaving 10 bases between them. The CDR3 is 15 residues long. The CDR3: CASSFRGPSTDTQYF. CDR3 coding DNA: TGTGCCAGCAGTTTCAGGGGCCCTAGCACAGATACGCAGTATTTT.

The rearrangement joins TRBV3-1 to TRBJ1-4, with a weak D call TRBD1 (5 bases). Looked up from germline, CDR1 is LGHDT and CDR2 is YNNKEL (reference sequence). Deletions cut 3 bases from V and 4 bases from J, with 12 bases between. This CDR3 region has 15 residues. The chain's CDR3 is CASSQAGPLNEKLFF. The CDR3 nucleotides are TGTGCCAGCAGCCAGGCGGGACCGCTTAATGAAAAACTGTTTTTT.

V usage is TRBV4-2 and J usage is TRBJ2-7; unclear D gene. V was clipped by 0 bases and J by 2 bases, with 8 bases between them. The germline CDR1 and CDR2 sequences are LGHNA and YNFKEQ. The CDR3 totals 14 residues. The DNA of the CDR3 is TGTGCCAGCAGCCAAGATGGGGAAACCTACGAGCAGTACTTC. Protein sequence: CASSQDGETYEQYF.

The V call is TRBV5-1, the J call TRBJ2-5; D is ambiguous. Trimming removed 4 bases at V and 3 bases at J, with 10 bases between. The CDR3 contains 13 residues. Per germline, CDR1 SGHRS and CDR2 YFSETQ. The CDR3 reads CASSLATKETQYF. The CDR3 nucleotides are TGCGCCAGCAGCCTGGCGACCAAAGAGACCCAGTACTTC. The whole variable domain, filled in from reference TRBV5-1 and TRBJ2-5, reads KAGVTQTPRYLIKTRGQQVTLSCSPISGHRSVSWYQQTPGQGLQFLFEYFSETQRNKGNFPGRFSGRQFSNSRSEMNVSTLELGDSALYLCASSLATKETQYFGPGTRLLVL.

This chain links TRBV12-3 or TRBV12-4 with TRBJ2-5; 7 bases fit TRBD1. After removal of 5 bases from V and 4 bases from J, the junction contained 7 bases not matched to a gene. The CDR3 consists of 14 residues. The chain's CDR3 is CASSTQGTGETQYF. The CDR3 nucleotides read TGTGCCAGCAGTACACAGGGGACGGGAGAGACCCAGTACTTC.

V is TRBV5-1 and J is TRBJ2-7, with 12 bases that match TRBD2. CDR1 SGHRS and CDR2 YFSETQ come from the germline V gene. V lost 1 base to trimming and J lost 7 bases; unmatched junction nucleotides: 6. This CDR3 is 15 amino acids long. The CDR3 here is CASSLSSGGAKEQYF. CDR3 sequence (DNA): TGCGCCAGCAGCTTGTCTAGCGGGGGGGCTAAGGAGCAGTACTTC.

This clonotype was observed a few times. The gene calls are TRBV27 and TRBJ2-2, with D perhaps matching TRBD1 or TRBD2 (7 bases each). CDR3 length equals 17 residues. Looked up from germline, CDR1 is MNHEY and CDR2 is SMNVEV (reference sequence). Deletions cut 1 base from V and 6 bases from J, with 18 bases between. This CDR3 reads CASSLLGSGGGSGELFF. The CDR3 DNA reads TGTGCCAGCAGTTTATTGGGCTCAGGGGGAGGGTCCGGGGAGCTGTTTTTT.

In its sample, this clonotype was seen a few times. The chain recombines TRBV18 with TRBJ2-7; no clear D gene. V lost 4 bases, J lost 2 bases, and 9 bases lay in between. CDR3 length: 13 residues. Germline V gene data show CDR1 as KGHSH and CDR2 as LQKENI. The CDR3 bases are TGTGCCAGCTCACAGGACGGTACCTACGAGCAGTACTTC. It yields the protein CASSQDGTYEQYF.